These 6 T cell receptor beta chains originate from one sample sequenced in a study of tissue T cells after allogeneic stem cell transplantation (dated by TCRdb to between 2021 and 2023). The receptor library was made with the immunoSEQ multiplex PCR assay. Held by TCRdb, this immuneACCESS table contains in-frame sequences only and omits some clones. Under half of the omission traces to an unresolved V gene where checked; the cause of the rest is unknown. The sample table contains fewer than 5,000 clones; only one count was recorded for almost 50% of them. The ten most abundant clones make up less than 20% of the sample. The time point label on this specimen signifies: mouse harvest day 14 after allogeneic transplant. Mouse grafts consisting of 10^7 T-cell-depleted bone marrow cells combined with 10^6 splenic CD5+ T cells were administered by tail vein injection. The sample comprised lymph node tissue. These receptors all come from a female BALB/c mouse given C57BL/6 T cells with graft-versus-host disease after an allogeneic hematopoietic cell transplant.

On this clone: Gene labels here are mouse ones. The sequenced fragment ends 1 residue before the CDR3 boundary, so the rest is inferred from the germline J gene. The chain joins TRBV13-1 to TRBJ2-1; 10 bases line up with TRBD2. The germline gives CDR1 NSHNY, CDR2 SYGAGN. The CDR3 length is 15 residues. With 0 bases clipped from V and 7 bases from J, the junction kept 4 bases outside the gene matches. CDR3 DNA, as far as it was read: TGTGCCAGCAGTGATGCTGGGGGGGCGATGGCTGAGCAGTTC. It encodes CASSDAGGAMAEQF. The full CDR3 is CASSDAGGAMAEQFF.

This clone ranks as large (0.1 to 1%). Germline and genes: mouse. The observed sequence ends 1 residue before the CDR3 terminus, with the missing tail filled in from the germline J gene. The same CDR3 can be traced to other DNA sequences in this sample. The rearrangement joins TRBV31 to TRBJ2-5; 9 bases align to TRBD2. CDR3 size: 13 residues. V trimming: 3 bases; J trimming: 6 bases; junction bases outside the gene matches: 4. Germline CDR1 reads GKSSPN; CDR2 reads SITVG. Partial CDR3 DNA: TGTGCCTGGAGACTGGGGGGATGGGACACCCAGTAC. Its protein is CAWRLGGWDTQY. The full CDR3 sequence reads CAWRLGGWDTQYF.

The table lists this clone with a few counts. Gene labels here are mouse ones. The observed sequence ends 1 residue before the CDR3 terminus, with the missing tail filled in from the germline J gene. The V and J genes are TRBV13-1 and TRBJ2-1, with D perhaps matching TRBD1 (6 bases). Trimming stripped 6 bases from V and 1 base from J, with 11 bases between. The CDR3 is 14 amino acids. The germline CDR1 and CDR2 sequences are NSHNY and SYGAGN. CDR3 DNA (partial): TGTGCCAGCATCCGGGACAAAAACTATGCTGAGCAGTTC. This encodes CASIRDKNYAEQF. The full-length CDR3 reads as CASIRDKNYAEQFF.

A remark on this clone: Mouse gene names apply. The read terminates 1 residue before the CDR3 end, so the remaining end is supplied by the germline J gene. The chain links TRBV3 to TRBJ2-4; 8 bases are a match to TRBD2. Germline V gene data show CDR1 as SNHLY and CDR2 as FYNGKV (reference sequence). Germline trimming cut 5 bases from V and 1 base from J; bases unmatched to any gene: 2. CDR3 size: 14 residues. The CDR3 here is CASSVWGGQNTLYF. The DNA read from the CDR3 is TGTGCCAGCAGCGTCTGGGGGGGTCAAAACACCTTGTAC.

In this sample, this clone is large. Germline and genes here are mouse. The sequenced fragment ends 1 residue before the CDR3 boundary, so the rest is inferred from the germline J gene. The chain combines TRBV13-3 with TRBJ2-7; 7 bases line up with TRBD2. Germline CDR1 and CDR2: NNHDY and SYVADS. After removal of 4 bases from V and 7 bases from J, the junction contained 8 bases not matched to a gene. This CDR3 is 13 amino acids long. This CDR3 is CASSPGGGVEQYF. CDR3 DNA, as far as it was read: TGTGCCAGCAGTCCTGGGGGAGGGGTGGAACAGTAC.

This clone qualifies as hyperexpanded. Genes and germline are mouse. Partial CDR3 DNA: TGTGCCAGCGGTGATGGGGGGGGCACCTATGAACAGTAC. Translating it yields CASGDGGGTYEQY. In full, the CDR3 reads CASGDGGGTYEQYF. This sequence joins TRBV13-2 and TRBJ2-7, with 8 bases identical to TRBD2. The read stops 1 residue short of the end of the CDR3; the missing end is completed from the germline J gene. Trimming at V came to 0 bases and at J to 2 bases, leaving 1 base not matched to a gene. Germline loops: CDR1 NNHNN, CDR2 SYGAGS (reference sequence). The CDR3 covers 14 residues.